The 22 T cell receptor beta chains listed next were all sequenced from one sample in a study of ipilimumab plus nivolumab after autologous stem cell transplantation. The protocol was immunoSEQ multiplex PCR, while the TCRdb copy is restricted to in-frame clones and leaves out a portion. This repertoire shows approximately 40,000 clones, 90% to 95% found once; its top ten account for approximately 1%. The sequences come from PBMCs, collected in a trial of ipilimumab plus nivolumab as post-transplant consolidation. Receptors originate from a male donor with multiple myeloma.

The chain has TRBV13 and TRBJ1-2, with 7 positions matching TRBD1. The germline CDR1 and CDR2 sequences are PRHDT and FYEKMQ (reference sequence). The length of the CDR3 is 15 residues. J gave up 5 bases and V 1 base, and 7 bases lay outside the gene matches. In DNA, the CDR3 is TGTGCCAGCAGCTTAGAGAGCAGGGGGGGATATGGCTACACCTTC. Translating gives CASSLESRGGYGYTF. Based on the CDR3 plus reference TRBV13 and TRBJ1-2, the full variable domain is AAGVIQSPRHLIKEKRETATLKCYPIPRHDTVYWYQQGPGQDPQFLISFYEKMQSDKGSIPDRFSAQQFSDYHSELNMSSLELGDSALYFCASSLESRGGYGYTFGSGTRLTVV.

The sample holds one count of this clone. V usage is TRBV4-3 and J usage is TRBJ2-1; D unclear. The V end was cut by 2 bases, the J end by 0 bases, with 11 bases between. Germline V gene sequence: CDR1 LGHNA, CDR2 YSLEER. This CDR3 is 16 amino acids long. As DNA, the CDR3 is TGCGCCAGCAGCCAACTGGCGTTGAGCTCCTACAATGAGCAGTTCTTC. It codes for CASSQLALSSYNEQFF.

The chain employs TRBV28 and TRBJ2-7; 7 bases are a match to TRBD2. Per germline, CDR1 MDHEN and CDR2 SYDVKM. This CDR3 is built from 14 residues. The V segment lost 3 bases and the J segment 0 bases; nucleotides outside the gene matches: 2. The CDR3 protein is CASSLGGDSYEQYF. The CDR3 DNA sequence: TGTGCCAGCAGTTTGGGGGGGGACTCCTACGAGCAGTACTTC.

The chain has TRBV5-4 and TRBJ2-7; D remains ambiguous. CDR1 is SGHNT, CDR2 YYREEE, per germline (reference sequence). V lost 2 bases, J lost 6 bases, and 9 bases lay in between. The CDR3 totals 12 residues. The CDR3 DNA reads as TGTGCCAGCAGCTTCGGAACTGGCGAGCAGTACTTC. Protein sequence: CASSFGTGEQYF.

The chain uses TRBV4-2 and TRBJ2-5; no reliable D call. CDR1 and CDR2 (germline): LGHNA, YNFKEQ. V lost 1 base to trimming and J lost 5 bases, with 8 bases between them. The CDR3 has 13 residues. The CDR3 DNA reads TGTGCCAGCAGCCAAGGAGGTTTTGAGACCCAGTACTTC. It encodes CASSQGGFETQYF.

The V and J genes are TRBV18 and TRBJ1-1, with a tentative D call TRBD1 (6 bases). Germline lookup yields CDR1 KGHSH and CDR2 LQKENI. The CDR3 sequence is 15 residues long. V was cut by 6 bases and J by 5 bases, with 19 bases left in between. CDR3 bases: TGTGCCAGCTCCCCTTTCGGAGGGGGGGATACTGAAGCTTTCTTT. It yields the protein CASSPFGGGDTEAFF.

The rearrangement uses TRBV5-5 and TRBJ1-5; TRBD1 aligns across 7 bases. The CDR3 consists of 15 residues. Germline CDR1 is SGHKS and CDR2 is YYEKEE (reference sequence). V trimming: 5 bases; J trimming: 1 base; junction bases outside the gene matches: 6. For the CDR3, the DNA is TGTGCCAGCAGTTGGACAGGAGGAAGCAATCAGCCCCAGCATTTT. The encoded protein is CASSWTGGSNQPQHF.

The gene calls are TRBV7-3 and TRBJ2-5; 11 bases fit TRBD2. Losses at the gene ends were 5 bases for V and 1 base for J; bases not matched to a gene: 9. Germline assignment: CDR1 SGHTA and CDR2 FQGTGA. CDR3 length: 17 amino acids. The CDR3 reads CASSLAGGVGGQETQYF. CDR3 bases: TGTGCCAGCAGCCTAGCGGGAGGAGTGGGGGGCCAAGAGACCCAGTACTTC.

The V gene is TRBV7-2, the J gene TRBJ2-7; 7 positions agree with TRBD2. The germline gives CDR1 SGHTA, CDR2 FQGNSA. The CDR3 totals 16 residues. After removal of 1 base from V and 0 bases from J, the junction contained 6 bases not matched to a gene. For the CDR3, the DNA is TGTGCCAGCAGCTTAGGGGGGGGTAGGAGCTCCTACGAGCAGTACTTC. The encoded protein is CASSLGGGRSSYEQYF.

CDR3 bases: TGTGCCAGCAGCTTAGTAGCAGGCGGGAGTCGGTCAGATACGCAGTATTTT. This gives the protein CASSLVAGGSRSDTQYF. The V and J genes are TRBV7-2 and TRBJ2-3; 7 nucleotides agree with TRBD2. The V gene end was trimmed by 1 base and the J gene end by 4 bases; junction bases not matched to a gene: 11. The V gene's germline CDR1 is SGHTA and CDR2 FQGNSA. The CDR3 has 17 residues.

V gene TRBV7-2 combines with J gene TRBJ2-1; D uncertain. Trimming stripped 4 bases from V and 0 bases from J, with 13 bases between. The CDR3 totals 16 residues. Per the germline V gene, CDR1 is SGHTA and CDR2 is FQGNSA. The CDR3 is CASSSVGPSSYNEQFF. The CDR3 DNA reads TGTGCCAGCAGCTCCGTGGGTCCTAGCTCCTACAATGAGCAGTTCTTC.

The CDR3 DNA reads as TGTGCCAGTATTATCCCCGGTCGAGGAAACACCATATATTTT. Protein: CASIIPGRGNTIYF. This chain uses TRBV19 with TRBJ1-3; D uncertain. V was shortened by 7 bases and J by 4 bases, with 14 bases between the two germline ends. In germline, CDR1 is LNHDA, CDR2 SQIVND (reference sequence). The CDR3 is made up of 14 amino acids.

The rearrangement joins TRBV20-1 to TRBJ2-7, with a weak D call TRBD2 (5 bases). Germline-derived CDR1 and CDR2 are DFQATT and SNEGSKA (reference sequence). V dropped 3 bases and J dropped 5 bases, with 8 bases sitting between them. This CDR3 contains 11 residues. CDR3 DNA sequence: TGCAGTGCTAGTCGGACTGACGAGCAGTACTTC. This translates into CSASRTDEQYF.

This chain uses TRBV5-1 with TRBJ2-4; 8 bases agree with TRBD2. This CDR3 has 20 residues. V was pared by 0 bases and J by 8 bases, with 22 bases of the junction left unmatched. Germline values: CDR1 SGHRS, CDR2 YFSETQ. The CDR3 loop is CASSLAGSWDIRGGPDIQYF. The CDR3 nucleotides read TGCGCCAGCAGCTTGGCGGGGAGTTGGGACATCCGCGGGGGGCCAGACATTCAGTACTTC.

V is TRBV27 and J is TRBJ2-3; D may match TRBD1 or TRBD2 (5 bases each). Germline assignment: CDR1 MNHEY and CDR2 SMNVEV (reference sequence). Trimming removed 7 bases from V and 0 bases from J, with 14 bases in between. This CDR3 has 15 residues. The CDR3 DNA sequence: TGTGCCAGCACCCCTCTAGGGACCAGCACAGATACGCAGTATTTT. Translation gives CASTPLGTSTDTQYF.

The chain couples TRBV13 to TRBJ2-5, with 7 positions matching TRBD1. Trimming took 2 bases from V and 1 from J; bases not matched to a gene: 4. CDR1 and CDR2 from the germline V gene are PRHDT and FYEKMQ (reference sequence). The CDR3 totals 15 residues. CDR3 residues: CASSLNDRVQETQYF. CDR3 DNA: TGTGCCAGCAGCTTAAACGACAGGGTCCAAGAGACCCAGTACTTC. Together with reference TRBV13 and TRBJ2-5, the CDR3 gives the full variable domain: AAGVIQSPRHLIKEKRETATLKCYPIPRHDTVYWYQQGPGQDPQFLISFYEKMQSDKGSIPDRFSAQQFSDYHSELNMSSLELGDSALYFCASSLNDRVQETQYFGPGTRLLVL.

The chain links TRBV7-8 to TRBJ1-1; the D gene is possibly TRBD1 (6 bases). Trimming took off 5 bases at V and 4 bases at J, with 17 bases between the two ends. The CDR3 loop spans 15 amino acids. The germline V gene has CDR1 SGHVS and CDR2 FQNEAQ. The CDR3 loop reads CASSLVQGRGTEAFF. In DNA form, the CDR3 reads TGTGCCAGCAGCCTAGTACAGGGTAGGGGCACTGAAGCTTTCTTT.

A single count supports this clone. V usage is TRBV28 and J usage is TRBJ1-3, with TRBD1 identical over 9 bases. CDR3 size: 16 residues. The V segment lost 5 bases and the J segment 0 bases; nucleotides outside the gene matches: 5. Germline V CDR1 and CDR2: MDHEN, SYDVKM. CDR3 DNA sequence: TGTGCCAGCAGTCGGGGGACAGGGTACTCTGGAAACACCATATATTTT. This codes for CASSRGTGYSGNTIYF.

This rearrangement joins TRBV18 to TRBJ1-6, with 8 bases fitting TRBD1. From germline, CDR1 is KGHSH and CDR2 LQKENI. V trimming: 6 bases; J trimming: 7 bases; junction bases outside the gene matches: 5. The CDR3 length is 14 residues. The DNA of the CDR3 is TGTGCCAGCTCCAGGGACAGGAAAAATTCACCCCTCCACTTT. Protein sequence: CASSRDRKNSPLHF. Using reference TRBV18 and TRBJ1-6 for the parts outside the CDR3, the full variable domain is NAGVMQNPRHLVRRRGQEARLRCSPMKGHSHVYWYRQLPEEGLKFMVYLQKENIIDESGMPKERFSAEFPKEGPSILRIQQVVRGDSAAYFCASSRDRKNSPLHFGNGTRLTVT.

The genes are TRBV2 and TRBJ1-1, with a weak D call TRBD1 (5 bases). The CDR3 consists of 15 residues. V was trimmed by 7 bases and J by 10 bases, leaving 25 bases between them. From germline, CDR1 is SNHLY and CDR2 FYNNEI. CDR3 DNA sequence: TGTGCCAGCACCTTACAATCAAGGGGTGGATGGGGAGCTTTCTTT. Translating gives CASTLQSRGGWGAFF.

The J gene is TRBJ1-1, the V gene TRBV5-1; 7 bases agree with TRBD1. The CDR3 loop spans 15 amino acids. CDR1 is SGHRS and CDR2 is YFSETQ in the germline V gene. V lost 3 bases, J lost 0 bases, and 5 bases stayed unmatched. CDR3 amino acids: CASSSNRGLNTEAFF. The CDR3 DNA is TGCGCCAGCAGCTCCAACAGGGGTTTGAACACTGAAGCTTTCTTT.

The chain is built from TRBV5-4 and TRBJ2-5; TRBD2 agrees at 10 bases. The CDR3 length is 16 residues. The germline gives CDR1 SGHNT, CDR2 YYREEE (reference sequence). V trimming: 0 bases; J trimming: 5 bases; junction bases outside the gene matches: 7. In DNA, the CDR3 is TGTGCCAGCAGCTTGGTTAGCGGGAGGTTTGCGGAGACCCAGTACTTC. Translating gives CASSLVSGRFAETQYF.